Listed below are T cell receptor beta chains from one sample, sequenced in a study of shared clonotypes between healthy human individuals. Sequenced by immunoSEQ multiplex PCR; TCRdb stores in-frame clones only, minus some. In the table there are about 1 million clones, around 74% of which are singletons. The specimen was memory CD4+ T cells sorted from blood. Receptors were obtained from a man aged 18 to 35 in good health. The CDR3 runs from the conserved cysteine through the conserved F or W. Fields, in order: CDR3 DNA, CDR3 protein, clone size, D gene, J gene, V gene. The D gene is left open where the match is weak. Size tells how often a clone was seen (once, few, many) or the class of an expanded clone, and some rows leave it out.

CDR3nt: TGTGCCAGCAGTTCAGCGGGGGCGAACACCGGGGAGCTGTTTTTT
CDR3aa: CASSSAGANTGELFF
abundance: -
d_gene: TRBD2
j_gene: TRBJ2-2
v_gene: TRBV6-5

CDR3nt: TGCAGCGTTGATGGTGGGGGTAGCAATCAGCCCCAGCATTTT
CDR3aa: CSVDGGGSNQPQHF
abundance: few
d_gene: -
j_gene: TRBJ1-5
v_gene: TRBV29-1

CDR3nt: TGTGCCAGCAAGGCGAGGGGTGGAGAGACCCAGTACTTC
CDR3aa: CASKARGGETQYF
abundance: -
d_gene: -
j_gene: TRBJ2-5
v_gene: TRBV6-1

CDR3nt: TGCAGCGTTGCAGGAGGGGACCTCTATGGCTACACCTTC
CDR3aa: CSVAGGDLYGYTF
abundance: few
d_gene: -
j_gene: TRBJ1-2
v_gene: TRBV29-1

CDR3nt: TGTGCTAGTGGAACACAGGGGGGCTCCTACAATGAGCAGTTCTTC
CDR3aa: CASGTQGGSYNEQFF
abundance: -
d_gene: TRBD1
j_gene: TRBJ2-1
v_gene: TRBV12-5

CDR3nt: TGTGCCATCAGTGAGGGTCATGCATTCTCCTACGAGCAGTACTTC
CDR3aa: CAISEGHAFSYEQYF
abundance: -
d_gene: -
j_gene: TRBJ2-7
v_gene: TRBV10-3

CDR3nt: TGCGCCAGCAGCTTATACAGCCAAGATACGCAGTATTTT
CDR3aa: CASSLYSQDTQYF
abundance: -
d_gene: -
j_gene: TRBJ2-3
v_gene: TRBV5-1

CDR3nt: TGCGCCAGCAGCTTGGGCGGTAACTATGGCTACACCTTC
CDR3aa: CASSLGGNYGYTF
abundance: once
d_gene: -
j_gene: TRBJ1-2
v_gene: TRBV5-1

CDR3nt: TGTGCCAGCAGTTTAGGAAATTCACCCCTCCACTTT
CDR3aa: CASSLGNSPLHF
abundance: once
d_gene: -
j_gene: TRBJ1-6
v_gene: TRBV28

CDR3nt: TGTGCCCCTCCAAGTAGCGCTGCCTACGAGCAGTACTTC
CDR3aa: CAPPSSAAYEQYF
abundance: -
d_gene: -
j_gene: TRBJ2-7
v_gene: TRBV19

CDR3nt: TGCGCCAGCAGCCAAGGGAGTATGGAGCAGTACTTC
CDR3aa: CASSQGSMEQYF
abundance: -
d_gene: -
j_gene: TRBJ2-7
v_gene: TRBV4-3

CDR3nt: TGTGCCAGCAGTGAAATGGAAGGGAACACCCCAAAACTGTTTTTT
CDR3aa: CASSEMEGNTPKLFF
abundance: -
d_gene: -
j_gene: TRBJ1-4
v_gene: TRBV25-1

CDR3nt: TGTGCCATCAGGGGGCTAGCGGGAGGTGGGGAGCAGTACTTC
CDR3aa: CAIRGLAGGGEQYF
abundance: -
d_gene: TRBD2
j_gene: TRBJ2-7
v_gene: TRBV10-3

CDR3nt: TGTGCCAGCAGTCATTGGACAGTGTCCTCCTACGAGCAGTACTTC
CDR3aa: CASSHWTVSSYEQYF
abundance: -
d_gene: -
j_gene: TRBJ2-7
v_gene: TRBV28

CDR3nt: TGTGCCAGCAGCCGGGGACAGTCGTACACTGAAGCTTTCTTT
CDR3aa: CASSRGQSYTEAFF
abundance: few
d_gene: TRBD1
j_gene: TRBJ1-1
v_gene: TRBV7-2

CDR3nt: TGTGCCAGTAGTATAGATAGTAGCTCCTACAATGAGCAGTTCTTC
CDR3aa: CASSIDSSSYNEQFF
abundance: -
d_gene: -
j_gene: TRBJ2-1
v_gene: TRBV19

CDR3nt: TGTGCCAGCAGCTTAGAAGGTGCGACATCTTACAATGAGCAGTTCTTC
CDR3aa: CASSLEGATSYNEQFF
abundance: once
d_gene: -
j_gene: TRBJ2-1
v_gene: TRBV11-3

CDR3nt: TGTGCCAGCAGCCCTCGGGGCCTGACCTTCACAGATACGCAGTATTTT
CDR3aa: CASSPRGLTFTDTQYF
abundance: -
d_gene: -
j_gene: TRBJ2-3
v_gene: TRBV9

CDR3nt: TGTGCCAGCAGCTTGGAGATCGGGACAGGTCCCGGAAACACCATATATTTT
CDR3aa: CASSLEIGTGPGNTIYF
abundance: -
d_gene: TRBD1
j_gene: TRBJ1-3
v_gene: TRBV5-6

CDR3nt: TGTGCCAGCAGCTTTCTCCATTCACCCCTCCACTTT
CDR3aa: CASSFLHSPLHF
abundance: -
d_gene: -
j_gene: TRBJ1-6
v_gene: TRBV27

CDR3nt: TGCGCCAGCAACACTGGGGATCCCAATCAGCCCCAGCATTTT
CDR3aa: CASNTGDPNQPQHF
abundance: -
d_gene: -
j_gene: TRBJ1-5
v_gene: TRBV5-1

CDR3nt: TGTGCCTGGATGCGCGGGGTGGCCACTGAAGCTTTCTTT
CDR3aa: CAWMRGVATEAFF
abundance: -
d_gene: -
j_gene: TRBJ1-1
v_gene: TRBV30

CDR3nt: TGTGCCAGCAGCCCCGACCGGGACAGGGACTACGAGCAGTACTTC
CDR3aa: CASSPDRDRDYEQYF
abundance: -
d_gene: TRBD1
j_gene: TRBJ2-7
v_gene: TRBV27

CDR3nt: TGCGCCAGCAGCTTGGAACTAGCGGTTTTCTACGAGCAGTACTTC
CDR3aa: CASSLELAVFYEQYF
abundance: few
d_gene: TRBD2
j_gene: TRBJ2-7
v_gene: TRBV5-1

CDR3nt: TGTGCCAGCATGAAGCGGGAGACCGGGGAGCTGTTTTTT
CDR3aa: CASMKRETGELFF
abundance: -
d_gene: TRBD2
j_gene: TRBJ2-2
v_gene: TRBV6-6

CDR3nt: TGTGCCAGCAGCTTAGAGTTTTTGGTAGGATCCTACGAGCAGTACTTC
CDR3aa: CASSLEFLVGSYEQYF
abundance: -
d_gene: -
j_gene: TRBJ2-7
v_gene: TRBV7-2

CDR3nt: TGCGCCAGCAGCCATCCCTTTGCCGGCGTACGACCTGGAAACACCATATATTTT
CDR3aa: CASSHPFAGVRPGNTIYF
abundance: -
d_gene: -
j_gene: TRBJ1-3
v_gene: TRBV4-1

CDR3nt: TGTGCCAGCAGCGTAGAGGGGACACCAAACAATGAGCAGTTCTTC
CDR3aa: CASSVEGTPNNEQFF
abundance: -
d_gene: -
j_gene: TRBJ2-1
v_gene: TRBV9

CDR3nt: TGTGCCATCAGCGCAACAGGGGGGGATGAGCAGTTCTTC
CDR3aa: CAISATGGDEQFF
abundance: -
d_gene: -
j_gene: TRBJ2-1
v_gene: TRBV10-3

CDR3nt: TGTGCCAGCAGTCCTCGGGAGGGGATGAACACTGAAGCTTTCTTT
CDR3aa: CASSPREGMNTEAFF
abundance: few
d_gene: -
j_gene: TRBJ1-1
v_gene: TRBV7-6

CDR3nt: TGTGCCAGCAGCTTGGGTACACAGGGTTACGAGCAGTACTTC
CDR3aa: CASSLGTQGYEQYF
abundance: -
d_gene: -
j_gene: TRBJ2-7
v_gene: TRBV5-3

CDR3nt: TGTGCCACCGGCCCGGTTCCGACAGATACGCAGTATTTT
CDR3aa: CATGPVPTDTQYF
abundance: few
d_gene: -
j_gene: TRBJ2-3
v_gene: TRBV10-3

CDR3nt: TGTGCCAGCAGCTCGGGGGGCTCCTACAATGAGCAGTTCTTC
CDR3aa: CASSSGGSYNEQFF
abundance: once
d_gene: TRBD2
j_gene: TRBJ2-1
v_gene: TRBV7-6

CDR3nt: TGTGCCAGCAGTGGGGCCTTAGAACCCCCCCCCACCGGGGAGCTGTTTTTT
CDR3aa: CASSGALEPPPTGELFF
abundance: -
d_gene: -
j_gene: TRBJ2-2
v_gene: TRBV6-1

CDR3nt: TGTGCCATCAGCCCGGGACAGGGGGACTATGGCTACACCTTC
CDR3aa: CAISPGQGDYGYTF
abundance: once
d_gene: TRBD1
j_gene: TRBJ1-2
v_gene: TRBV10-3

CDR3nt: TGTGCCGCGTCCCGGGACAAAAGCACAGATACGCAGTATTTT
CDR3aa: CAASRDKSTDTQYF
abundance: -
d_gene: -
j_gene: TRBJ2-3
v_gene: TRBV6-1

CDR3nt: TGTGCCAGCAGCCCAGGATTTTCGATGTATGGCTACACCTTC
CDR3aa: CASSPGFSMYGYTF
abundance: -
d_gene: -
j_gene: TRBJ1-2
v_gene: TRBV6-5

CDR3nt: TGTGCCAGCAGCTTAGGAGGGGTCTCTAATCAGCCCCAGCATTTT
CDR3aa: CASSLGGVSNQPQHF
abundance: -
d_gene: -
j_gene: TRBJ1-5
v_gene: TRBV7-2

CDR3nt: TGTGCCAGCAGCTTATTTGGAGGGGCGGAGACCCAGTACTTC
CDR3aa: CASSLFGGAETQYF
abundance: -
d_gene: -
j_gene: TRBJ2-5
v_gene: TRBV7-9

CDR3nt: TGTGCCAGTAGTCTCCAGCAGCCTAGCACAGATACGCAGTATTTT
CDR3aa: CASSLQQPSTDTQYF
abundance: -
d_gene: -
j_gene: TRBJ2-3
v_gene: TRBV19

CDR3nt: TGTGCCAGCAGTGGGACAGGAAGGATGAACACTGAAGCTTTCTTT
CDR3aa: CASSGTGRMNTEAFF
abundance: -
d_gene: TRBD1
j_gene: TRBJ1-1
v_gene: TRBV2

CDR3nt: TGTGCCAGCACCATTCGCAGGGAGTACGAGCAGTACTTC
CDR3aa: CASTIRREYEQYF
abundance: -
d_gene: -
j_gene: TRBJ2-7
v_gene: TRBV6-5

CDR3nt: TGTGCCAGCAGCTCCCCTGGAGGCCCGGTCGATACGCAGTATTTT
CDR3aa: CASSSPGGPVDTQYF
abundance: -
d_gene: -
j_gene: TRBJ2-3
v_gene: TRBV7-8

CDR3nt: TGTGCCAGCAGCTTACAGGGAGCTTTGGGGGAGCTGTTTTTT
CDR3aa: CASSLQGALGELFF
abundance: -
d_gene: -
j_gene: TRBJ2-2
v_gene: TRBV7-9

CDR3nt: TGTGCCAGCAGCCTACGGGAAAAACGTACTGAGACCCAGTACTTC
CDR3aa: CASSLREKRTETQYF
abundance: -
d_gene: -
j_gene: TRBJ2-5
v_gene: TRBV7-2

CDR3nt: TGTGCCTGGAGTGTATGGGCAGATACGCAGTATTTT
CDR3aa: CAWSVWADTQYF
abundance: -
d_gene: -
j_gene: TRBJ2-3
v_gene: TRBV30

CDR3nt: TGTGCCATCAGCCAGGACAGGGGGCGAAAAACTGAAGCTTTCTTT
CDR3aa: CAISQDRGRKTEAFF
abundance: -
d_gene: TRBD1
j_gene: TRBJ1-1
v_gene: TRBV10-3

CDR3nt: TGCGCCAGCAGCCAAGATCCGGTAAACACCGGGGAGCTGTTTTTT
CDR3aa: CASSQDPVNTGELFF
abundance: many
d_gene: -
j_gene: TRBJ2-2
v_gene: TRBV4-3

CDR3nt: TGCGCCAGCAGCTGGGGGGCCGGGATCGAGCAGTTCTTC
CDR3aa: CASSWGAGIEQFF
abundance: -
d_gene: -
j_gene: TRBJ2-1
v_gene: TRBV5-1

CDR3nt: TGTGCCAGCAGCTTAGGTAGCGGGAGAACAGATACGCAGTATTTT
CDR3aa: CASSLGSGRTDTQYF
abundance: -
d_gene: TRBD2
j_gene: TRBJ2-3
v_gene: TRBV7-2

CDR3nt: TGTGCCTGGAGTGGGGGGACAGTATTACGGGTGGAGCAGTACTTC
CDR3aa: CAWSGGTVLRVEQYF
abundance: -
d_gene: TRBD1
j_gene: TRBJ2-7
v_gene: TRBV30

CDR3nt: TGTGCCAGCAGCCCCGCAGGGATACCTGAAGCTTTCTTT
CDR3aa: CASSPAGIPEAFF
abundance: -
d_gene: -
j_gene: TRBJ1-1
v_gene: TRBV7-3

CDR3nt: TGTGCCAGCAGCCTAGGGGGGGCTGAGGGCAATCAGCCCCAGCATTTT
CDR3aa: CASSLGGAEGNQPQHF
abundance: -
d_gene: -
j_gene: TRBJ1-5
v_gene: TRBV28